This TCR beta chain comes out of a study of blood T cell repertoires in COVID-19. In the study overall: From the United States, Italy and Spain came samples of acute and convalescent COVID-19.

As handled by the study authors: Researchers report that nucleated cell counts were estimated from reference gene primer amplification. Measured with immunoSEQ multiplex PCR; TCRdb has only the in-frame clones, and not every one. The V and J calls and clone size come from that table; D and trimming were worked out from the DNA. This table holds a few hundred thousand clones, nearly 85% found once. Germline CDR1 reads SGHVS; CDR2 reads FNYEAQ. This CDR3 region has 19 residues. Germline trimming cut 1 base from V and 1 base from J; bases unmatched to any gene: 9. The rearrangement uses TRBV7-6 and TRBJ2-6, with TRBD1 matching 8 bases. The specimen sequenced was peripheral blood. This clonotype was sampled from a human donor in a cohort sampled during active COVID-19. The CDR3 loop reads CASSLVPQGAGSGANVLTF. The DNA of the CDR3 is TGTGCCAGCAGCTTAGTCCCCCAGGGGGCTGGGTCTGGGGCCAACGTCCTGACTTTC.